The TCR beta chain described here comes from a study of cytomegalovirus exposure and HLA in healthy donors. Germline CDR1 and CDR2: SEHNR and FQNEAQ (reference sequence). With V trimmed by 1 base and J by 3 bases, 5 bases remained unmatched. The CDR3 loop spans 17 amino acids. General study points: A later analysis reportedly identified an Asian-associated ancestry cluster as carrying fewer N-insertions than the 666-donor mean.

PCR involved 60 Vbeta and 13 Jbeta primers. TCRdb keeps only in-frame clones here, not all; method: immunoSEQ multiplex PCR. The sample yields about 140,000 clones, 75% to 90% seen once. In regard to this clone: Its antigen is not known.

Sequencing was carried out using PBMCs. The receptor comes from a woman in her forties or fifties in good health and CMV-seropositive. J is TRBJ1-6 and V is TRBV7-9, with 8 bases that match TRBD1. CDR3 amino acids: CASSLVPGTGYNSPLHF. The CDR3 DNA reads TGTGCCAGCAGCTTAGTACCTGGGACAGGCTATAATTCACCCCTCCACTTT. The whole variable domain, filled in from reference TRBV7-9 and TRBJ1-6, reads DTGVSQNPRHKITKRGQNVTFRCDPISEHNRLYWYRQTLGQGPEFLTYFQNEAQLEKSRLLSDRFSAERPKGSFSTLEIQRTEQGDSAMYLCASSLVPGTGYNSPLHFGNGTRLTVT.